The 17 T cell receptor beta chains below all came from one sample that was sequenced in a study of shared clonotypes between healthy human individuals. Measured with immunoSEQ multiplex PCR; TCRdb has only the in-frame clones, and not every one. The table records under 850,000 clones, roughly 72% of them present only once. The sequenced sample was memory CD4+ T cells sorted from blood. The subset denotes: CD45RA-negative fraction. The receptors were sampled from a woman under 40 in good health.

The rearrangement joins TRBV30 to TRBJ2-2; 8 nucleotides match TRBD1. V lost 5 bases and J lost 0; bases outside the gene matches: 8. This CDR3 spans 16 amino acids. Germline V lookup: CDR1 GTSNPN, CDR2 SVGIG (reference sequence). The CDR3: CAWGQDRDTNTGELFF. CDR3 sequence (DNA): TGTGCCTGGGGTCAGGACAGGGATACGAACACCGGGGAGCTGTTTTTT.

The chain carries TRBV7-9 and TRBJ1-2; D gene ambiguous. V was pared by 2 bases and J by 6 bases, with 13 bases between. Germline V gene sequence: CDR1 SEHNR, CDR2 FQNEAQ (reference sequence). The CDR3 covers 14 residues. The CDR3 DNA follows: TGTGCCAGCAGCTTAATGGGCCTGCGGGATGGCTACACCTTC. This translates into CASSLMGLRDGYTF. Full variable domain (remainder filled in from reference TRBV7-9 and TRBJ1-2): DTGVSQNPRHKITKRGQNVTFRCDPISEHNRLYWYRQTLGQGPEFLTYFQNEAQLEKSRLLSDRFSAERPKGSFSTLEIQRTEQGDSAMYLCASSLMGLRDGYTFGSGTRLTVV.

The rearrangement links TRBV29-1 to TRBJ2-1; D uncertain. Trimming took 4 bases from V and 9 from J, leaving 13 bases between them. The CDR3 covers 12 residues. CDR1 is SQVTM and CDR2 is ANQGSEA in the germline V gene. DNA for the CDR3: TGCAGCGTTGTGGTGGGGTTAGGTGAGCAGTTCTTC. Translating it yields CSVVVGLGEQFF.

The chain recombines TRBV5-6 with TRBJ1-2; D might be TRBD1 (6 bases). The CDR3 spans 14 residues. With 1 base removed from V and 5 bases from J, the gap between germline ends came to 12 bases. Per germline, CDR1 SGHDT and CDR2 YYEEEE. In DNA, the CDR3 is TGTGCCAGCAGCTTGCGGGGGCTAGAATATGGCTACACCTTC. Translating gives CASSLRGLEYGYTF. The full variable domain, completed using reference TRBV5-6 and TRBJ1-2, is DAGVTQSPTHLIKTRGQQVTLRCSPKSGHDTVSWYQQALGQGPQFIFQYYEEEERQRGNFPDRFSGHQFPNYSSELNVNALLLGDSALYLCASSLRGLEYGYTFGSGTRLTVV.

The CDR3 loop reads CASSLGTGNTGELFF. In DNA, the CDR3 is TGCGCCAGCAGCTTGGGGACTGGGAACACCGGGGAGCTGTTTTTT. This chain uses TRBV5-1 with TRBJ2-2, with D possibly matching TRBD2 (5 bases). V was cut by 0 bases and J by 1 base, with 7 bases left in between. This CDR3 has 15 residues. Germline lookup yields CDR1 SGHRS and CDR2 YFSETQ.

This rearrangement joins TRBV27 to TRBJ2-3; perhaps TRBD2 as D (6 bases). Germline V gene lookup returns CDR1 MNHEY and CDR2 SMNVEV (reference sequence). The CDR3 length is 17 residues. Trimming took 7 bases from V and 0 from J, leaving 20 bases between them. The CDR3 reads CASNPNILATSTDTQYF. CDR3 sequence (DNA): TGTGCCAGCAACCCTAACATTCTAGCGACTAGCACAGATACGCAGTATTTT.

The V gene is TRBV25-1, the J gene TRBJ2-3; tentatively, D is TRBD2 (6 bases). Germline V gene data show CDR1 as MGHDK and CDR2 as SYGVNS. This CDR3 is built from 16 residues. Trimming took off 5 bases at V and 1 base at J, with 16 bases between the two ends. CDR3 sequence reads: CASSPSPGLGTDTQYF. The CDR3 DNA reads TGTGCCAGCAGTCCATCTCCGGGACTGGGCACAGATACGCAGTATTTT.

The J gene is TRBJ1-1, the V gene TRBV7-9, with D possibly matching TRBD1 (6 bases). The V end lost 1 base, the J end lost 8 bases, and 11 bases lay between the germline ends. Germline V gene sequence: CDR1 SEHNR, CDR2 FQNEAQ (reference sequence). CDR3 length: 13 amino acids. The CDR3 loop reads CASSLEYDREAFF. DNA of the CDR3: TGTGCCAGCAGCTTAGAATACGACAGGGAAGCTTTCTTT.

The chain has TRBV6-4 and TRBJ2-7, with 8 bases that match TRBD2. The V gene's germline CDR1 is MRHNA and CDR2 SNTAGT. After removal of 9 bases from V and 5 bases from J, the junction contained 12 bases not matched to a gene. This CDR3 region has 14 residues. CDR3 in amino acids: CARSASGSNHEQYF. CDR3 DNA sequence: TGTGCCAGGTCTGCCAGCGGGAGTAATCACGAGCAGTACTTC.

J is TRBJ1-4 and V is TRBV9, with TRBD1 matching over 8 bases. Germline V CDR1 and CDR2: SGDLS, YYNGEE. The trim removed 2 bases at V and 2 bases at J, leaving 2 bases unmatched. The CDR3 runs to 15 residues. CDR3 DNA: TGTGCCAGCAGCGTGCAGGGGGCGACTAATGAAAAACTGTTTTTT. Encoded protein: CASSVQGATNEKLFF.

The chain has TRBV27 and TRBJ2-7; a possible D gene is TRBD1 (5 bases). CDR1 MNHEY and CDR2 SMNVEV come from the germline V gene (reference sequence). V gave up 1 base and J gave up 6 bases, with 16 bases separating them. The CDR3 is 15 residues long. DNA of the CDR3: TGTGCCAGCAGTTTATGGGCCAGGGCTATCTCCGAGCAGTACTTC. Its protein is CASSLWARAISEQYF.

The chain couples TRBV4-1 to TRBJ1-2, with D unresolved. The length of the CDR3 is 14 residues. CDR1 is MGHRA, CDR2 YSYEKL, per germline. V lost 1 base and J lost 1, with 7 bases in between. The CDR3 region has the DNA TGCGCCAGCAGCCAAGTTGGATATAACTATGGCTACACCTTC. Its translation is CASSQVGYNYGYTF.

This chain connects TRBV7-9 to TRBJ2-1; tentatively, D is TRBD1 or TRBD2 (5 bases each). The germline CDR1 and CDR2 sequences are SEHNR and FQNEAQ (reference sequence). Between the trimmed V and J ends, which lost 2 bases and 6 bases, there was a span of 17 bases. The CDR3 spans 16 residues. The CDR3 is CASSLPGRLDGNEQFF. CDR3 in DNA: TGTGCCAGCAGCTTACCGGGGCGGCTAGATGGCAATGAGCAGTTCTTC. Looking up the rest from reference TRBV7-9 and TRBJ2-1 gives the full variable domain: DTGVSQNPRHKITKRGQNVTFRCDPISEHNRLYWYRQTLGQGPEFLTYFQNEAQLEKSRLLSDRFSAERPKGSFSTLEIQRTEQGDSAMYLCASSLPGRLDGNEQFFGPGTRLTVL.

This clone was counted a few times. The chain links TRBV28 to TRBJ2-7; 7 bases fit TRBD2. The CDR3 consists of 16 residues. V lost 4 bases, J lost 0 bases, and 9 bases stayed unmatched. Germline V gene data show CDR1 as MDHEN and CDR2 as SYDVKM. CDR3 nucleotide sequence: TGTGCCAGCAGTTACTCCGGGCTAGCGGACTCCTACGAGCAGTACTTC. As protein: CASSYSGLADSYEQYF.

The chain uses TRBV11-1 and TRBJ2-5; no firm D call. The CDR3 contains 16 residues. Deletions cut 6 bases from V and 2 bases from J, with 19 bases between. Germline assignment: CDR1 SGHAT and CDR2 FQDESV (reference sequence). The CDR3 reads CASRPRLRANQETQYF. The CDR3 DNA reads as TGTGCCAGCAGACCTCGCCTCCGGGCCAATCAAGAGACCCAGTACTTC.

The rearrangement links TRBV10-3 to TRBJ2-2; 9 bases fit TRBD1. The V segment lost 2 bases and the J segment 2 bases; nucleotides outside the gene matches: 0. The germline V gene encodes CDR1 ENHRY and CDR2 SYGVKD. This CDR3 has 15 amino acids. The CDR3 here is CAISETGGNTGELFF. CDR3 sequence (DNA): TGTGCCATCAGTGAGACAGGGGGCAACACCGGGGAGCTGTTTTTT.

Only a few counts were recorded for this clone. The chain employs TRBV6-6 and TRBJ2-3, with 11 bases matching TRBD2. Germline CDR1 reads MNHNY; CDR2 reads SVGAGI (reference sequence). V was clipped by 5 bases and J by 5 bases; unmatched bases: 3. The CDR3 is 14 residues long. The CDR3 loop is CASSPGLAGDTQYF. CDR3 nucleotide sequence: TGTGCCAGCAGTCCCGGACTAGCGGGAGATACGCAGTATTTT.